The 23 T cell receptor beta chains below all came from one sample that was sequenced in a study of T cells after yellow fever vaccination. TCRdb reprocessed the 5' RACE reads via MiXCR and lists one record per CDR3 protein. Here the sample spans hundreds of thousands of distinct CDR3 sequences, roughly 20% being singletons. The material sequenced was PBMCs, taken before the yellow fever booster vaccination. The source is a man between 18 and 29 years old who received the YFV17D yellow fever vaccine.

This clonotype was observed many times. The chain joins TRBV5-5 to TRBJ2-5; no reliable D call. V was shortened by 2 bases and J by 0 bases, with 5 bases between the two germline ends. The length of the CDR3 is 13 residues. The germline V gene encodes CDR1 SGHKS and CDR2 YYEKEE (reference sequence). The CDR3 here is CASSFEDQETQYF. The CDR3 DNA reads TGTGCCAGCAGCTTCGAAGACCAAGAGACCCAGTACTTC. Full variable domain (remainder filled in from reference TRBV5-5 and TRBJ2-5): DAGVTQSPTHLIKTRGQQVTLRCSPISGHKSVSWYQQVLGQGPQFIFQYYEKEERGRGNFPDRFSARQFPNYSSELNVNALLLGDSALYLCASSFEDQETQYFGPGTRLLVL.

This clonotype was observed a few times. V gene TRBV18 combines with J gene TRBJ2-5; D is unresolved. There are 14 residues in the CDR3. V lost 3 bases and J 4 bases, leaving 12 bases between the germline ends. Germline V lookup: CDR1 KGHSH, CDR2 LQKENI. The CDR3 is CASSPSVSPETQYF. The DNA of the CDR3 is TGTGCCAGCTCACCCTCCGTTAGCCCAGAGACCCAGTACTTC.

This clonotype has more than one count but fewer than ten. CDR3 nucleotide sequence: TGTGCCAGCAGCTTGGAACTACACTTTCTGGGTGGCTACACCTTC. Translation: CASSLELHFLGGYTF. The chain carries TRBV5-6 and TRBJ1-2; D not resolved. The CDR3 sequence is 15 residues long. Germline loops: CDR1 SGHDT, CDR2 YYEEEE. Deletions cut 0 bases from V and 7 bases from J, with 16 bases between.

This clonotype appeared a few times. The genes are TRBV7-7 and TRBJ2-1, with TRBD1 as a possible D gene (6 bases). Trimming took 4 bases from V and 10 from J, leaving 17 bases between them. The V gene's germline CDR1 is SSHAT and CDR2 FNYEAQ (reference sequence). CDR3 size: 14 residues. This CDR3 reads CASSSQEQGGEQFF. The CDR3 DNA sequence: TGTGCCAGCAGCTCACAAGAACAGGGCGGGGAGCAGTTCTTC.

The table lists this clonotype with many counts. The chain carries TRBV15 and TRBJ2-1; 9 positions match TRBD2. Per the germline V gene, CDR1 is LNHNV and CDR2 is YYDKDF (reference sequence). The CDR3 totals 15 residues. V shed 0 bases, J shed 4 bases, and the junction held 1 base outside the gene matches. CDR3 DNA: TGTGCCACCAGCAGAGATGCGGGGGGGTACAATGAGCAGTTCTTC. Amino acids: CATSRDAGGYNEQFF.

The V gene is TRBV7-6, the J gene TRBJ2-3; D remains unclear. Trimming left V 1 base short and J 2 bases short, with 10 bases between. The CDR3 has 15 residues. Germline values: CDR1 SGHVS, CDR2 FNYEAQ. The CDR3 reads CASSLGLPPTDTQYF. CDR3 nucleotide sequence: TGTGCCAGCAGCTTAGGTCTTCCCCCCACAGATACGCAGTATTTT.

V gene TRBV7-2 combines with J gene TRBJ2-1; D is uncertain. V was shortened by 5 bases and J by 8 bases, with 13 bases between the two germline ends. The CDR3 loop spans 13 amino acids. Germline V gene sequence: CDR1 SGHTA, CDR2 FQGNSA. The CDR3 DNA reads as TGTGCCAGCAGCCTTCGTCCGGGCGATGAGCAGTTCTTC. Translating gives CASSLRPGDEQFF.

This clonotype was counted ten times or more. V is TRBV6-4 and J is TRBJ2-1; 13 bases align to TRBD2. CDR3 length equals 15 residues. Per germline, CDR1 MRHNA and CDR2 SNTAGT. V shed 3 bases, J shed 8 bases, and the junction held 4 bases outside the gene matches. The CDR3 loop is CASSETSGGYDEQFF. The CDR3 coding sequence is TGTGCCAGCAGTGAGACTAGCGGGGGGTACGATGAGCAGTTCTTC.

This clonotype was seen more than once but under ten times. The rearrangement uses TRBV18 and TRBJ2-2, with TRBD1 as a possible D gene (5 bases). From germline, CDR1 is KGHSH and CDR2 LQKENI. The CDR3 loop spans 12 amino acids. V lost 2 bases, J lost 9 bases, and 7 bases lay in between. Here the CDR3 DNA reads TGTGCCAGCTCACCATCGGACAGGGAGCTGTTTTTT. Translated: CASSPSDRELFF.

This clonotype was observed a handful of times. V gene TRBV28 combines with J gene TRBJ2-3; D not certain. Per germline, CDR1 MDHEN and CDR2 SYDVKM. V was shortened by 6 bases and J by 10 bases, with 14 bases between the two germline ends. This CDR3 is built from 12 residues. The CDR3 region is CASSEPGGPQYF. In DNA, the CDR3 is TGTGCCAGCAGCGAACCGGGTGGGCCGCAGTATTTT.

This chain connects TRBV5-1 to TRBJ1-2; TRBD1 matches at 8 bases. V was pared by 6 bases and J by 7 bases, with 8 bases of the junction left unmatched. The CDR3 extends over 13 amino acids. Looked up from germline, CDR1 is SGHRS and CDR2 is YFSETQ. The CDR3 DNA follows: TGCGCCAGCAATCAAGGACAGGGTGGTGGCTACACCTTC. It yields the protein CASNQGQGGGYTF.

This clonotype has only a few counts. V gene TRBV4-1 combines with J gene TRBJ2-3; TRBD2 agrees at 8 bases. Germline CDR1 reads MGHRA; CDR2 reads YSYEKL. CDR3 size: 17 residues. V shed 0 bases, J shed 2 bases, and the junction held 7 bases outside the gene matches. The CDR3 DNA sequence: TGCGCCAGCAGCCAAGACACCGCGGGGGGAACCACAGATACGCAGTATTTT. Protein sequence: CASSQDTAGGTTDTQYF.

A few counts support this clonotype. CDR3 in amino acids: CASSQRDRESSWGYTF. The CDR3 DNA follows: TGTGCCAGCAGCCAAAGGGACAGGGAATCATCGTGGGGCTACACCTTC. This chain connects TRBV3-1 to TRBJ1-2; 9 bases match TRBD1. J lost 8 bases, V lost 2 bases, and 12 bases had no gene match. Germline CDR1 LGHDT, CDR2 YNNKEL (reference sequence). The CDR3 runs to 16 residues.

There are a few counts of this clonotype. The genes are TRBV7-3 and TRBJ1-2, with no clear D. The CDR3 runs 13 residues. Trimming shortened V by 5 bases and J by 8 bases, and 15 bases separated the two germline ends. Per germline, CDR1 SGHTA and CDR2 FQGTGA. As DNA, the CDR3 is TGTGCCAGCAGCCGAGACAACCTCGAGGGCTACACCTTC. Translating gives CASSRDNLEGYTF.

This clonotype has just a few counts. The CDR3 protein is CASIFGRGGLTGELFF. CDR3 nucleotides: TGTGCCAGCATTTTTGGCAGGGGAGGGTTGACCGGGGAGCTGTTTTTT. The rearrangement uses TRBV12-3 or TRBV12-4 and TRBJ2-2, with D maybe TRBD2 (7 bases). This CDR3 region has 16 residues. Trimming removed 7 bases at V and 5 bases at J, with 20 bases between.

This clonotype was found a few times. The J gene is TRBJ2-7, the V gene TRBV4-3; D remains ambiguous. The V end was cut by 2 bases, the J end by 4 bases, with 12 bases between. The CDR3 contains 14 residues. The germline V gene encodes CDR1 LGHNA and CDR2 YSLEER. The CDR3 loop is CASSQHPDRYEQYV. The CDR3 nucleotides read TGCGCCAGCAGCCAACACCCGGACCGGTACGAGCAGTACGTC.

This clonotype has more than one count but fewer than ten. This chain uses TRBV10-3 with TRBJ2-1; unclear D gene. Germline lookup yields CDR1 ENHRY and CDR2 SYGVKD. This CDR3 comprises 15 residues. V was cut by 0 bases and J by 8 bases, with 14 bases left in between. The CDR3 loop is CAISESTQQAHEQFF. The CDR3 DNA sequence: TGTGCCATCAGTGAGTCAACACAGCAGGCCCATGAGCAGTTCTTC.

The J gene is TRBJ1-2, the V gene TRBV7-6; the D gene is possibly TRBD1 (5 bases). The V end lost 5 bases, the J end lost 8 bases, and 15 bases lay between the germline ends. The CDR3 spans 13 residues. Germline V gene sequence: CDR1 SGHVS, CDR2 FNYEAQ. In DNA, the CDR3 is TGTGCCAGCAGCCTTCTAGGACAAGGAGGCTACACCTTC. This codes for CASSLLGQGGYTF.

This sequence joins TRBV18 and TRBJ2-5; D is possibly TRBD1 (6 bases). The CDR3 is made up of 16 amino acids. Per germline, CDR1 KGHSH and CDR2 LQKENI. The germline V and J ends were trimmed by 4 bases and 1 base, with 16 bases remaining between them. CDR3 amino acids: CASSRLSQGTQETQYF. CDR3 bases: TGTGCCAGCTCACGTCTTAGCCAGGGGACCCAAGAGACCCAGTACTTC.

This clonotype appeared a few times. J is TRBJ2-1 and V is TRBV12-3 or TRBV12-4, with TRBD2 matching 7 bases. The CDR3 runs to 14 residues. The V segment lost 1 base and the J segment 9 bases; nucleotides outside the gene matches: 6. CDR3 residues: CASSLDATSSEQFF. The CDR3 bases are TGTGCCAGCAGTTTAGACGCGACTAGCAGTGAGCAGTTCTTC.

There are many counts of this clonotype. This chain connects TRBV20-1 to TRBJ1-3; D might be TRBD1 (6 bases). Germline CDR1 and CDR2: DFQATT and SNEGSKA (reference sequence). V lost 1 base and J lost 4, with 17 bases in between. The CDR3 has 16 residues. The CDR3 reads CSARAPDFGGGNTIYF. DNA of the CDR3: TGCAGTGCTAGAGCTCCCGACTTCGGGGGCGGAAACACCATATATTTT.

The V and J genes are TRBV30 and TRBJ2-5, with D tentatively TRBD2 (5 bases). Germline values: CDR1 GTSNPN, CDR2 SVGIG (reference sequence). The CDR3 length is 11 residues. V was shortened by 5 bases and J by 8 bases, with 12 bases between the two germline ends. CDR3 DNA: TGTGCCTGGGAGATCAGCGGAACCCAGTACTTC. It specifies CAWEISGTQYF.

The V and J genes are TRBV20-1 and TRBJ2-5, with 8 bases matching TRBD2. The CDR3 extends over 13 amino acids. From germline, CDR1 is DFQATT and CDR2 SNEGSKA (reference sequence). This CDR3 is CSAGSGIQETQYF. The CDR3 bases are TGCAGCGCGGGTAGCGGGATCCAAGAGACCCAGTACTTC.